A single sample gave rise to the 19 T cell receptor beta chains below, sequenced in a study of blood T cell repertoires in COVID-19. Clones were read by immunoSEQ multiplex PCR, and TCRdb kept only the in-frame ones, dropping some. This sample has 100,000 or so clones, with roughly 89% found just once. The sequenced sample consisted of peripheral blood. These receptors were collected from a man between 65 and 85 years old with active or convalescent COVID-19.

This clone showed up just once. V is TRBV2 and J is TRBJ2-2; 12 nucleotides match TRBD1. The CDR3 spans 15 residues. V shed 7 bases, J shed 5 bases, and the junction held 5 bases outside the gene matches. Germline assignment: CDR1 SNHLY and CDR2 FYNNEI. CDR3 sequence (DNA): TGTGCCAGCATTAGGGACAGGGGGCAAACCGGGGAGCTGTTTTTT. Translating it yields CASIRDRGQTGELFF.

This clone showed up just a few times. The V call is TRBV6-5, the J call TRBJ1-1, with 8 bases that match TRBD1. The junction had 2 bases not matched to a gene; V was cut back by 3 bases and J by 2 bases. The germline V gene has CDR1 MNHEY and CDR2 SVGAGI. This CDR3 comprises 14 residues. The CDR3 DNA reads as TGTGCCAGCAGTTATACAGGGGGAAACACTGAAGCTTTCTTT. This sequence encodes CASSYTGGNTEAFF.

The genes are TRBV5-1 and TRBJ2-7; TRBD1 matches at 8 bases. Germline V CDR1 and CDR2: SGHRS, YFSETQ. The CDR3 consists of 16 residues. The J segment lost 2 bases and the V segment lost 5 bases, leaving 12 bases of the junction unmatched. The CDR3 loop reads CASSTSTGTGPYEQYF. The CDR3 region has the DNA TGCGCCAGCAGTACATCCACGGGGACAGGTCCCTACGAGCAGTACTTC.

The chain combines TRBV7-3 with TRBJ1-1; D perhaps matches TRBD1 (5 bases). This CDR3 region has 15 residues. Germline V gene data show CDR1 as SGHTA and CDR2 as FQGTGA. Between the trimmed V and J ends, which lost 4 bases and 1 base, there was a span of 13 bases. CDR3 in DNA: TGTGCCAGCAGCTCCCGGGGAGGGGCGAACACTGAAGCTTTCTTT. Translated, it gives CASSSRGGANTEAFF.

The chain joins TRBV6-5 to TRBJ1-1, with 7 bases that match TRBD1. Germline V gives CDR1 MNHEY, CDR2 SVGAGI. Trimming removed 6 bases from V and 0 bases from J; junction bases left unmatched: 7. The CDR3 is 15 amino acids. CDR3 region: CASRSPGQMNTEAFF. For the CDR3, the DNA is TGTGCCAGCAGGTCCCCGGGACAGATGAACACTGAAGCTTTCTTT.

The gene calls are TRBV28 and TRBJ1-4; D is possibly TRBD1 (5 bases). V dropped 3 bases and J dropped 3 bases, with 17 bases sitting between them. This CDR3 comprises 17 residues. Germline CDR1 and CDR2: MDHEN and SYDVKM. The CDR3 DNA sequence: TGTGCCAGCAGTTTTGGGGGGGGTATTAGGGCTAATGAAAAACTGTTTTTT. Its translation: CASSFGGGIRANEKLFF.

The V gene is TRBV3-1 (or the pseudogene TRBV3-2), the J gene TRBJ1-1; D ambiguous. Between the trimmed V and J ends, which lost 5 bases and 0 bases, there was a span of 13 bases. The CDR3 sequence is 15 residues long. Germline CDR1 reads LGHDT; CDR2 reads YNNKEL (reference sequence). This CDR3 is CASSARGRLNTEAFF. The CDR3 nucleotides are TGTGCCAGCAGCGCCCGTGGGCGTTTGAACACTGAAGCTTTCTTT.

In its sample, this clone was seen a few times. This chain links TRBV6-5 with TRBJ1-2; D is unresolved. The CDR3 sequence is 15 residues long. Trimming cost V 5 bases and J 0 bases, with 13 bases left between them. In germline, CDR1 is MNHEY, CDR2 SVGAGI. The CDR3 DNA is TGTGCCAGCAGTCATCATGGGAGGTCTAACTATGGCTACACCTTC. Protein product: CASSHHGRSNYGYTF.

This sequence joins TRBV6-1 and TRBJ2-7; TRBD1 matches 9 bases. Germline lookup yields CDR1 MNHNS and CDR2 SASEGT. The junction had 2 bases not matched to a gene; V was cut back by 6 bases and J by 2 bases. CDR3 length equals 13 residues. As DNA, the CDR3 is TGTGCCAGCAGGGGGGACAGGGCCTACGAGCAGTACTTC. It specifies CASRGDRAYEQYF.

About this clone: One end of the junction is discordant with germline, which a read error may explain. This sequence joins TRBV7-7 and TRBJ2-1, with 13 bases identical to TRBD2. Germline V gives CDR1 SSHAT, CDR2 FNYEAQ (reference sequence). The CDR3 sequence is 15 residues long. The DNA for the CDR3 is TGTGCTAGCAGCTCAGGACTAGCGGGGGTCGATGAGCAGTTCTTC. The encoded protein is CASSSGLAGVDEQFF.

The V call is TRBV3-1 (or the pseudogene TRBV3-2), the J call TRBJ1-1; unclear D gene. Germline V gene data show CDR1 as LGHDT and CDR2 as YNNKEL (reference sequence). This CDR3 is 11 amino acids long. The V end lost 6 bases, the J end lost 5 bases, and 7 bases lay between the germline ends. CDR3 coding DNA: TGTGCCAGCAGGACGGGGACTGAAGCTTTCTTT. Its translation is CASRTGTEAFF.

The V call is TRBV6-5, the J call TRBJ2-1; 8 positions agree with TRBD2. The CDR3 extends over 15 amino acids. Losses at the gene ends were 6 bases for V and 5 bases for J; bases not matched to a gene: 9. Looked up from germline, CDR1 is MNHEY and CDR2 is SVGAGI. CDR3 sequence (DNA): TGTGCCAGCAGCCCCGGGACTAGTGGTCACAATGAGCAGTTCTTC. This sequence encodes CASSPGTSGHNEQFF.

The chain joins TRBV5-5 to TRBJ1-1; the D is unclear. Trimming removed 4 bases at V and 4 bases at J, with 14 bases between. This CDR3 has 14 amino acids. The germline V gene has CDR1 SGHKS and CDR2 YYEKEE (reference sequence). Here the CDR3 DNA reads TGTGCCAGCAGCCCTAGGCCCATGGGCACTGAAGCTTTCTTT. Its translation is CASSPRPMGTEAFF.

The chain has TRBV18 and TRBJ2-1; D is undetermined. The CDR3 extends over 13 amino acids. The V and J ends lost 6 bases and 5 bases respectively, with 11 bases between them. In germline, CDR1 is KGHSH, CDR2 LQKENI. The CDR3 loop is CASSVSADNEQFF. The CDR3 coding sequence is TGTGCCAGCTCCGTCTCCGCAGACAATGAGCAGTTCTTC.

The V call is TRBV12-5, the J call TRBJ1-1; tentative D call: TRBD1 (5 bases). The CDR3 covers 16 residues. V lost 0 bases and J 0 bases, leaving 11 bases between the germline ends. CDR1 is LGHNT and CDR2 is FRNRAP in the germline V gene. The CDR3 sequence: CASGLVLGGMNTEAFF. CDR3 in DNA: TGTGCTAGTGGTTTGGTACTCGGGGGGATGAACACTGAAGCTTTCTTT.

The gene calls are TRBV19 and TRBJ1-1, with 7 bases identical to TRBD1. The CDR3 consists of 15 residues. The germline V gene has CDR1 LNHDA and CDR2 SQIVND (reference sequence). V shed 0 bases, J shed 5 bases, and the junction held 6 bases outside the gene matches. CDR3 bases: TGTGCCAGTAGTATAGAGATAGGGGGCAAAACTGAAGCTTTCTTT. It is translated as CASSIEIGGKTEAFF.

The chain recombines TRBV7-6 with TRBJ2-1; 16 bases match TRBD2. Trimming at V came to 5 bases and at J to 9 bases, leaving 10 bases not matched to a gene. The CDR3 has 17 amino acids. Germline CDR1 reads SGHVS; CDR2 reads FNYEAQ. CDR3 sequence: CASSPAGTSGGATEQFF. Here the CDR3 DNA reads TGTGCCAGCAGCCCCGCCGGGACTAGCGGGGGGGCAACTGAGCAGTTCTTC.

This clone was seen once. The gene calls are TRBV5-4 and TRBJ2-5; no clear D gene. The germline V gene has CDR1 SGHNT and CDR2 YYREEE (reference sequence). The V gene lost 4 bases and the J gene lost 2 bases, with 12 bases spanning the gap. CDR3 length: 14 amino acids. The DNA for the CDR3 is TGTGCCAGCAGCGCGGAGCGCCTACAAGAGACCCAGTACTTC. Its protein product is CASSAERLQETQYF.

The chain couples TRBV19 to TRBJ2-7; 8 bases fit TRBD2. The V and J ends lost 6 bases and 3 bases, in that order; junction bases with no gene match: 13. Germline CDR1 LNHDA, CDR2 SQIVND (reference sequence). CDR3 length: 16 residues. CDR3 region: CASRNTGGPSSYEQYF. The DNA of the CDR3 is TGTGCCAGTAGAAATACGGGGGGGCCCAGCAGCTACGAGCAGTACTTC.